These T cell receptor beta chains were read from a single sample in a study of cytomegalovirus exposure and HLA in healthy donors. Repertoires were generated with immunoSEQ multiplex PCR, while TCRdb's copy carries only in-frame clones and drops some. The sample consists of about 150,000 clones, roughly 79% of them appearing once. The source material was PBMCs. The source is a male donor in good health and CMV-seronegative. CDR3s include the opening cysteine and the closing phenylalanine or tryptophan. D genes are given only for firm matches. Size values are once, few and many counts, or a class for expanded clones, and some rows have none.

>NA|TRBJ2-2|TRBV7-9|TRBD2
CASSSPPTGGTGELFF
TGTGCCAGCAGCTCACCACCCACGGGGGGAACCGGGGAGCTGTTTTTT
>once|TRBJ2-1|TRBV19|TRBD2
CASSARLAGGPYNEQFF
TGTGCCAGTAGTGCCCGACTAGCGGGAGGCCCCTACAATGAGCAGTTCTTC
>NA|TRBJ2-1|TRBV10-3|NA
CAIRSRQGPNNEQFF
TGTGCCATCAGGTCCCGCCAGGGGCCAAACAATGAGCAGTTCTTC
>NA|TRBJ1-6|TRBV7-6|NA
CASSPRYNSPLHF
TGTGCCAGCAGCCCGCGCTATAATTCACCCCTCCACTTT
>NA|TRBJ1-1|TRBV7-2|NA
CASSQQSGGMRAFF
TGTGCCAGCAGCCAACAATCGGGGGGTATGCGAGCTTTCTTT
>NA|TRBJ1-1|TRBV7-2|NA
CASSQYPGNTEAFF
TGTGCCAGCAGCCAATACCCGGGGAACACTGAAGCTTTCTTT
>NA|TRBJ2-3|TRBV6-6|TRBD2
CATAMGRGGADTQYF
TGTGCCACCGCGATGGGGCGGGGGGGCGCAGATACGCAGTATTTT
>few|TRBJ1-1|TRBV2|NA
CASRVTVNTEAFF
TGTGCCAGCAGGGTGACAGTGAACACTGAAGCTTTCTTT
>NA|TRBJ1-1|TRBV14|TRBD1
CASSPPRGPNTEAFF
TGTGCCAGCAGCCCTCCCAGGGGGCCGAACACTGAAGCTTTCTTT
>NA|TRBJ2-1|TRBV7-9|NA
CASSRQFLGSSSYNEQFF
TGTGCCAGCAGCCGACAGTTCCTGGGCTCTTCCTCCTACAATGAGCAGTTCTTC
>once|TRBJ1-2|TRBV13|TRBD1
CASSITGGYGYTF
TGTGCCAGCAGCATTACAGGGGGCTATGGCTACACCTTC
>NA|TRBJ2-7|TRBV11-2|NA
CASSKAGRGYEQYF
TGTGCCAGCAGCAAGGCGGGCAGAGGCTACGAGCAGTACTTC
>NA|TRBJ1-1|TRBV6-5|NA
CASSYSTLNTEAFF
TGTGCCAGCAGTTACTCGACACTGAACACTGAAGCTTTCTTT
>NA|TRBJ2-1|TRBV9|NA
CASSAPPGKQFF
TGTGCCAGCAGCGCCCCCCCGGGGAAGCAGTTCTTC
>NA|TRBJ2-1|TRBV23-1|TRBD2
CASSQNPGTSGRDEQFF
TGCGCCAGCAGTCAGAACCCCGGGACTAGCGGGAGGGATGAGCAGTTCTTC
>NA|TRBJ2-1|TRBV4-3|TRBD2
CASSQTRSGEGNEQFF
TGCGCCAGCAGCCAAACGAGGAGCGGGGAAGGGAATGAGCAGTTCTTC
>NA|TRBJ2-1|TRBV5-4|TRBD2
CASSVGTSGRGEQFF
TGTGCCAGCAGCGTCGGGACTAGCGGGAGAGGTGAGCAGTTCTTC
>few|TRBJ2-3|TRBV29-1|NA
CSVDQGTSTDTQYF
TGCAGCGTTGATCAGGGGACAAGCACAGATACGCAGTATTTT
>NA|TRBJ2-7|TRBV7-2|TRBD2
CASSLLSWGGNEQYF
TGTGCCAGCAGCTTATTGAGTTGGGGAGGGAACGAGCAGTACTTC
>NA|TRBJ2-2|TRBV9|TRBD1
CASSVQGQAWGTGELFF
TGTGCCAGCAGCGTCCAGGGACAGGCCTGGGGCACCGGGGAGCTGTTTTTT
>few|TRBJ1-2|TRBV6-5|TRBD1
CASSPPGTGGDGYTF
TGTGCCAGCAGTCCACCCGGGACAGGGGGCGATGGCTACACCTTC
>NA|TRBJ2-7|TRBV2|TRBD2
CASSDKREYSYEQYF
TGTGCCAGCAGTGACAAGCGGGAGTACTCCTACGAGCAGTACTTC
>NA|TRBJ1-1|TRBV30|NA
CAWRQGNTEAFF
TGTGCCTGGAGACAGGGGAACACTGAAGCTTTCTTT
>NA|TRBJ2-1|TRBV5-6|TRBD1
CASSFGQGSEQFF
TGTGCCAGCAGCTTTGGACAGGGGAGTGAGCAGTTCTTC
>NA|TRBJ2-5|TRBV15|TRBD1
CATSSPGQREWEQYF
TGTGCCACCAGCAGCCCGGGACAGAGGGAGTGGGAGCAGTACTTC
>NA|TRBJ2-1|TRBV4-3|TRBD2
CASSLFSGRDNEQFF
TGCGCCAGCAGCCTGTTTAGCGGGAGGGACAATGAGCAGTTCTTC
>NA|TRBJ2-1|TRBV5-1|NA
CASSLEGGISYNEQFF
TGCGCCAGCAGCCTGGAGGGGGGGATCTCCTACAATGAGCAGTTCTTC
>NA|TRBJ2-1|TRBV25-1|TRBD2
CASSELGTSGSSYNEQFF
TGTGCCAGCAGTGAATTAGGTACTAGCGGGAGCTCCTACAATGAGCAGTTCTTC
>NA|TRBJ1-2|TRBV25-1|NA
CASSHSYGYTF
TGTGCCAGCAGTCATTCCTATGGCTACACCTTC
>NA|TRBJ2-3|TRBV5-1|NA
CASSFGSFTDTQYF
TGCGCCAGCAGCTTCGGGAGTTTCACAGATACGCAGTATTTT
>NA|TRBJ2-7|TRBV5-4|NA
CASTSGGHYEQYF
TGTGCCAGCACTTCCGGCGGACACTACGAGCAGTACTTC
>few|TRBJ1-2|TRBV19|TRBD1
CASSPDRGYGYTF
TGTGCCAGTAGCCCTGACAGGGGCTATGGCTACACCTTC
>NA|TRBJ1-5|TRBV7-2|NA
CASSLGAGPNQPQHF
TGTGCCAGCAGCTTAGGGGCAGGGCCTAATCAGCCCCAGCATTTT
>few|TRBJ2-7|TRBV29-1|TRBD1
CSVAETGYEQYF
TGCAGCGTTGCCGAGACAGGGTACGAGCAGTACTTC
>few|TRBJ2-1|TRBV7-3|TRBD1
CASSSGQGSYNEQFF
TGTGCCAGCAGCTCGGGACAGGGTTCCTACAATGAGCAGTTCTTC
>once|TRBJ2-1|TRBV27|NA
CASSLRRIGTHNEQFF
TGTGCCAGCAGTTTAAGGCGTATCGGGACTCACAACGAGCAGTTCTTC
>few|TRBJ2-3|TRBV2|NA
CASSPTWLVADTQYF
TGTGCCAGCAGTCCAACGTGGCTAGTTGCAGATACGCAGTATTTT
>NA|TRBJ1-2|TRBV7-9|TRBD1
CASTGGDYGYTF
TGTGCCAGCACAGGGGGAGACTATGGCTACACCTTC
>NA|TRBJ2-2|TRBV30|TRBD1
CAWSVQGAGELFF
TGTGCCTGGAGTGTACAGGGGGCCGGGGAGCTGTTTTTT
>NA|TRBJ1-2|TRBV5-1|NA
CASSLGGSASYGYTF
TGCGCCAGCAGCTTGGGAGGCAGCGCATCCTATGGCTACACCTTC
>NA|TRBJ2-1|TRBV6-5|NA
CASSSLSTSGNEQFF
TGTGCCAGCAGTTCCCTTAGTACGTCAGGCAATGAGCAGTTCTTC
>NA|TRBJ2-7|TRBV5-1|TRBD1
CASSAPGTGANEQYF
TGCGCCAGCAGCGCACCCGGGACAGGGGCCAACGAGCAGTACTTC
>few|TRBJ2-7|TRBV9|TRBD1
CASSATGGAYEQYF
TGTGCCAGCAGCGCGACAGGGGGCGCATACGAGCAGTACTTC
>NA|TRBJ1-2|TRBV5-4|NA
CASNRDTYGYTF
TGTGCCAGCAACAGGGATACCTATGGCTACACCTTC
>NA|TRBJ2-1|TRBV29-1|NA
CSVVRERYNEQFF
TGCAGCGTTGTACGGGAGAGATACAATGAGCAGTTCTTC
>NA|TRBJ2-2|TRBV30|TRBD2
CAWSVASGRAYGELFF
TGTGCCTGGAGTGTAGCCAGCGGGAGGGCGTACGGGGAGCTGTTTTTT
>NA|TRBJ2-7|TRBV25-1|NA
CASSGRGRGFHEQYF
TGTGCCAGCAGTGGCCGGGGCAGGGGTTTTCACGAGCAGTACTTC
>once|TRBJ2-7|TRBV6-5|NA
CASSYNNGSPYEQYF
TGTGCCAGCAGTTATAATAATGGGAGTCCCTACGAGCAGTACTTC
>NA|TRBJ2-3|TRBV6-5|TRBD2
CASTLAGTTDTQYF
TGTGCCAGCACCTTAGCGGGCACCACAGATACGCAGTATTTT
>once|TRBJ2-7|TRBV7-2|TRBD2
CASSPSSGRNHEQYF
TGTGCCAGCAGCCCCTCTAGCGGGAGGAACCACGAGCAGTACTTC
>NA|TRBJ2-7|TRBV29-1|TRBD2
CSVEGTSGAYEQYF
TGCAGCGTTGAAGGGACTAGCGGGGCTTACGAGCAGTACTTC